Sequencing of this T cell receptor (beta chain) was carried out in a study of T cells in Graves' hyperthyroidism and ophthalmopathy. Study-wide findings and caveats: Most thyroid clonotypes that were expanded above 0.001 also turned up in blood. With a median lead of around 6.7 months before onset, the model predicted ophthalmopathy.

TCR beta CDR3 region amplification was performed from RNA transcripts. Initially, a first-round RT-PCR of the TCR CDR3 employed the HTBI primer set. TCRdb recomputed calls from the multiplex PCR reads with MiXCR, one row per CDR3 protein. Found here are a few hundred thousand distinct CDR3 sequences, around 16% of them singletons; the top ten hold 2.5% to 4%. Disease lasting under 3 months, a NOSPECS grade of at least 4, and a Clinical Activity Score of at least 3 were features of the ophthalmopathy patients. V lost 6 bases, J lost 7 bases, and 6 bases stayed unmatched. Per the germline V gene, CDR1 is SNHLY and CDR2 is FYNNEI. The CDR3 sequence is 14 residues long. This clonotype was counted many times. Its antigen is undetermined.

Sequencing was done on a sample of blood. The source is a woman aged 40 to 50 with Graves' ophthalmopathy. This sequence joins TRBV2 and TRBJ1-6; 7 bases align to TRBD1. The CDR3 DNA reads as TGTGCCAGCAGGGCGGGACAGACGAATTCACCCCTCCACTTT. The encoded protein is CASRAGQTNSPLHF.